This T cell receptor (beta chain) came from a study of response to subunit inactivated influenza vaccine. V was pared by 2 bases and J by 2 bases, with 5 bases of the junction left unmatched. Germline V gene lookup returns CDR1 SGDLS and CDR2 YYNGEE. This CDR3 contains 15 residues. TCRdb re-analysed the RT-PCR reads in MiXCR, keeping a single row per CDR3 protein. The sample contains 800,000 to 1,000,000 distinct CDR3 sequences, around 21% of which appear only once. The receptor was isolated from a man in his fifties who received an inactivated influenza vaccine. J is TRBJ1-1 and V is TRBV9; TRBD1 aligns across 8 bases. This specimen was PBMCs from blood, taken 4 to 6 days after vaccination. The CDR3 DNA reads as TGTGCCAGCAGCGTCGGACAGGGAGCCAACACTGAAGCTTTCTTT. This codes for CASSVGQGANTEAFF.